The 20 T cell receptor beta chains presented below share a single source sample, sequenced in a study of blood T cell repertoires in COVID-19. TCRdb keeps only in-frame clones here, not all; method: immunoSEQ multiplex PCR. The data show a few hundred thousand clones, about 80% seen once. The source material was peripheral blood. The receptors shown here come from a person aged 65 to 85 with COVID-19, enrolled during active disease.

As DNA, the CDR3 is TGCGCCAGCAGCCCAGGACAGTGGAGCTCTGGAAACACCATATATTTT. It is translated as CASSPGQWSSGNTIYF. The chain joins TRBV5-1 to TRBJ1-3, with a possible D match to TRBD1 (6 bases). This CDR3 contains 16 residues. Germline lookup yields CDR1 SGHRS and CDR2 YFSETQ. V was trimmed by 4 bases and J by 0 bases, leaving 14 bases between them.

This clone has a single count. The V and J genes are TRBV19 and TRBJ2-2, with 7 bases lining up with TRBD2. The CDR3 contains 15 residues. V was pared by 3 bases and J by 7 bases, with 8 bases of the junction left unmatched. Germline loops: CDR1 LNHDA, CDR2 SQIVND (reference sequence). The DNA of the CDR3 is TGTGCCAGTAGTATTTGGCGGGAGTTGGACGGGGAGCTGTTTTTT. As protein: CASSIWRELDGELFF.

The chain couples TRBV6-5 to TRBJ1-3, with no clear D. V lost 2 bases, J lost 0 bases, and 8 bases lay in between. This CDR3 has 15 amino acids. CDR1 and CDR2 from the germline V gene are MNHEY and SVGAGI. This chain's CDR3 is CASSYDLVSGNTIYF. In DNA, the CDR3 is TGTGCCAGCAGTTACGACTTGGTCTCTGGAAACACCATATATTTT.

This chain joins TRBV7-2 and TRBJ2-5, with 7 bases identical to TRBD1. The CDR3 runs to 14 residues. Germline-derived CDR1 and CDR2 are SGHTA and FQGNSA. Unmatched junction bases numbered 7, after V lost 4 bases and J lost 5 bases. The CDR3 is CASSSPRGLETQYF. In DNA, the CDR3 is TGTGCCAGCAGCTCCCCCAGGGGGTTGGAGACCCAGTACTTC.

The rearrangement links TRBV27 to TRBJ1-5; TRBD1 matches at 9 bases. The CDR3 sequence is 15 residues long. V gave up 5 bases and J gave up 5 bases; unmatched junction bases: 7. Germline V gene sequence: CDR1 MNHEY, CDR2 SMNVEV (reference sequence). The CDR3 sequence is CASSPWTGADQPQHF. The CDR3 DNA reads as TGTGCCAGCAGTCCCTGGACAGGGGCGGATCAGCCCCAGCATTTT.

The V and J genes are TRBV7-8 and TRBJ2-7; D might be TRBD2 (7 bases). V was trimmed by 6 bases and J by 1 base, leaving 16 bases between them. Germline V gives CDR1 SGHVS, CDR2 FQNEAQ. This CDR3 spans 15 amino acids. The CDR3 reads CASSRGSGASYEQYF. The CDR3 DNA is TGTGCCAGCAGTAGGGGGAGCGGGGCTTCCTACGAGCAGTACTTC.

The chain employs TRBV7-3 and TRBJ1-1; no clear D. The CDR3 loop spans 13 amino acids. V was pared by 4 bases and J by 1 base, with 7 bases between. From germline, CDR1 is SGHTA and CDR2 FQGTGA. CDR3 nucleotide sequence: TGTGCCAGCAGCTCGTTCGGGAACACTGAAGCTTTCTTT. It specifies CASSSFGNTEAFF.

The CDR3 spells CASSQESGRAYEQYF. The CDR3 nucleotides read TGCGCCAGCAGCCAAGAGAGCGGACGCGCCTACGAGCAGTACTTC. The rearrangement uses TRBV4-3 and TRBJ2-7; D perhaps matches TRBD2 (5 bases). CDR1 is LGHNA and CDR2 is YSLEER in the germline V gene. With 0 bases removed from V and 2 bases from J, the gap between germline ends came to 11 bases. This CDR3 is 15 amino acids long.

The CDR3 DNA reads as TGTGCCAGCAGTTTAACCCCTAGCGGTCAAGAGACCCAGTACTTC. Protein: CASSLTPSGQETQYF. This chain joins TRBV28 and TRBJ2-5; 7 bases match TRBD2. Germline V gives CDR1 MDHEN, CDR2 SYDVKM. This CDR3 region has 15 residues. V gave up 2 bases and J gave up 2 bases; unmatched junction bases: 5. Together with reference TRBV28 and TRBJ2-5, the CDR3 gives the full variable domain: DVKVTQSSRYLVKRTGEKVFLECVQDMDHENMFWYRQDPGLGLRLIYFSYDVKMKEKGDIPEGYSVSREKKERFSLILESASTNQTSMYLCASSLTPSGQETQYFGPGTRLLVL.

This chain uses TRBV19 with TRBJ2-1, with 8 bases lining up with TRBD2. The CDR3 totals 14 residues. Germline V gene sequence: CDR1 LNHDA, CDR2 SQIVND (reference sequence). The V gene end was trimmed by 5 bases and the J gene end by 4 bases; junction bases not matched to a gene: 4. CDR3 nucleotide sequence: TGTGCCAGTAGTCGGGGGGGCCCGTACAATGAGCAGTTCTTC. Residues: CASSRGGPYNEQFF. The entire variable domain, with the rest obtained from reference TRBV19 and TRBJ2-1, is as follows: DGGITQSPKYLFRKEGQNVTLSCEQNLNHDAMYWYRQDPGQGLRLIYYSQIVNDFQKGDIAEGYSVSREKKESFPLTVTSAQKNPTAFYLCASSRGGPYNEQFFGPGTRLTVL.

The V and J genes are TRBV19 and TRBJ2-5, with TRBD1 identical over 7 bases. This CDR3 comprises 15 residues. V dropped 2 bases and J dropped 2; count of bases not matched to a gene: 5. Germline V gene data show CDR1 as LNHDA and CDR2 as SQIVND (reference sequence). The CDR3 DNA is TGTGCCAGTAGTATATCCCCAGGGGGTCAAGAGACCCAGTACTTC. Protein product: CASSISPGGQETQYF.

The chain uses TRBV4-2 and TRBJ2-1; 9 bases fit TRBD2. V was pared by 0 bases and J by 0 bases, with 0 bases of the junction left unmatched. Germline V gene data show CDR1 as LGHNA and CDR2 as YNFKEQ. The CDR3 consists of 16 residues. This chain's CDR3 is CASSQERGGSYNEQFF. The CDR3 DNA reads TGTGCCAGCAGCCAAGAGCGGGGGGGCTCCTACAATGAGCAGTTCTTC.

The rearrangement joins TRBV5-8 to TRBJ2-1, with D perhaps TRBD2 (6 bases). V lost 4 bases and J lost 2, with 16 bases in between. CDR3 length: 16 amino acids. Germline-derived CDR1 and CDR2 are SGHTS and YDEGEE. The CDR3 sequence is CASSLEEGLAYNEQFF. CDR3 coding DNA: TGTGCCAGCAGCCTGGAGGAGGGACTGGCCTACAATGAGCAGTTCTTC.

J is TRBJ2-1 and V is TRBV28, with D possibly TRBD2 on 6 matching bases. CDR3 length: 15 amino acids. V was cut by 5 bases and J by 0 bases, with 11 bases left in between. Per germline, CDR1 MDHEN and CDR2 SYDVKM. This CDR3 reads CASSPPGSSYNEQFF. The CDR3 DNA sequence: TGTGCCAGCAGTCCTCCCGGGAGCTCCTACAATGAGCAGTTCTTC.

CDR3: CASSFGQGNQPQHF. The CDR3 DNA follows: TGTGCCAGCAGCTTTGGACAGGGCAATCAGCCCCAGCATTTT. The rearrangement links TRBV2 to TRBJ1-5, with 7 bases that match TRBD1. After removal of 6 bases from V and 2 bases from J, the junction contained 4 bases not matched to a gene. From germline, CDR1 is SNHLY and CDR2 FYNNEI. The CDR3 contains 14 residues. The whole variable domain, filled in from reference TRBV2 and TRBJ1-5, reads EPEVTQTPSHQVTQMGQEVILRCVPISNHLYFYWYRQILGQKVEFLVSFYNNEISEKSEIFDDQFSVERPDGSNFTLKIRSTKLEDSAMYFCASSFGQGNQPQHFGDGTRLSIL.

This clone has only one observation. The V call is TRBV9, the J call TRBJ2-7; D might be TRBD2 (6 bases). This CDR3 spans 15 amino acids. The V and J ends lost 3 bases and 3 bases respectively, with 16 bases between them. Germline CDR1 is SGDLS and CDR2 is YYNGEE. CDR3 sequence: CASSAFRDSGYEQYF. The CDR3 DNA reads TGTGCCAGCAGCGCCTTCCGGGACTCAGGCTACGAGCAGTACTTC.

CDR3 bases: TGTGCCAGCAGTATACAGGGAGAACACCAGCCCCAGCATTTT. Amino acid sequence: CASSIQGEHQPQHF. The chain joins TRBV28 to TRBJ1-5, with TRBD1 as a possible D gene (6 bases). This CDR3 contains 14 residues. Germline-derived CDR1 and CDR2 are MDHEN and SYDVKM. Trimming removed 5 bases at V and 7 bases at J, with 15 bases between.

The CDR3 spells CASSMGTGYEQYF. The CDR3 DNA reads as TGTGCCAGTAGTATGGGAACAGGGTACGAGCAGTACTTC. V gene TRBV19 combines with J gene TRBJ2-7; a weak D match, TRBD1 (6 bases). The germline V and J ends were trimmed by 3 bases and 4 bases, with 10 bases remaining between them. The CDR3 sequence is 13 residues long. Germline lookup yields CDR1 LNHDA and CDR2 SQIVND (reference sequence).

For the CDR3, the DNA is TGCAGCGTTGCTTTTGAGGTCACTGAAGCTTTCTTT. Residues: CSVAFEVTEAFF. The rearrangement links TRBV29-1 to TRBJ1-1; unclear D gene. CDR1 SQVTM and CDR2 ANQGSEA come from the germline V gene. The CDR3 has 12 residues. V shed 4 bases and J shed 4 bases, with 10 bases lying between them.

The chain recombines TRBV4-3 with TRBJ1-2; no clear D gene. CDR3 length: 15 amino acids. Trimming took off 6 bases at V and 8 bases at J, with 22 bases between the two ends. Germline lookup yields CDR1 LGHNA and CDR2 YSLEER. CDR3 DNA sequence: TGCGCCAGCAGTCCCCGAGGGCAGGTCTCATACGGCTACACCTTC. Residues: CASSPRGQVSYGYTF.